What follows are 24 T cell receptor beta chains derived from one specimen sequenced in a study of cytomegalovirus exposure and HLA in healthy donors. 13 Jbeta primers and 60 Vbeta primers were used for the PCR. Only in-frame clones appear in the TCRdb table, and some are missing; sequencing was by immunoSEQ multiplex PCR. Its clone listing holds about 110,000 clones. Sequenced: PBMCs. These receptors were taken from a man over 45 in good health and CMV-seronegative.

The chain carries TRBV5-1 and TRBJ2-5; D unclear. The CDR3 contains 15 residues. V was clipped by 0 bases and J by 1 base, with 10 bases between them. Germline CDR1 reads SGHRS; CDR2 reads YFSETQ. CDR3 loop: CASSLGFGPQETQYF. In nucleotides, the CDR3 is TGCGCCAGCAGCTTGGGATTTGGGCCCCAAGAGACCCAGTACTTC.

The rearrangement joins TRBV7-9 to TRBJ2-1; no definite D call. V was clipped by 4 bases and J by 4 bases, with 20 bases between them. The length of the CDR3 is 17 residues. CDR1 and CDR2 (germline): SEHNR, FQNEAQ (reference sequence). The CDR3 DNA reads as TGTGCCAGCAGCTCTAAGATCAGCGAGAGACGTTACAATGAGCAGTTCTTC. Its translation: CASSSKISERRYNEQFF.

This chain uses TRBV2 with TRBJ1-1, with D possibly being TRBD1 (5 bases). The germline CDR1 and CDR2 sequences are SNHLY and FYNNEI. V gave up 6 bases and J gave up 2 bases, with 13 bases separating them. This CDR3 region has 14 residues. CDR3 DNA sequence: TGTGCCAGCAGCGCGACAGACTTTAACACTGAAGCTTTCTTT. Amino acid sequence: CASSATDFNTEAFF.

The genes are TRBV5-1 and TRBJ1-4; TRBD1 might be the D (5 bases). V lost 0 bases and J lost 7, with 16 bases in between. The germline V gene encodes CDR1 SGHRS and CDR2 YFSETQ. The CDR3 spans 16 residues. The CDR3 DNA is TGCGCCAGCAGCTTGGAGGGTCCGGGAGGGACTGAAAAACTGTTTTTT. It specifies CASSLEGPGGTEKLFF.

The J gene is TRBJ2-7, the V gene TRBV5-6; no firm D call. Trimming removed 0 bases at V and 2 bases at J, with 15 bases between. There are 16 residues in the CDR3. Germline V gene data show CDR1 as SGHDT and CDR2 as YYEEEE. The CDR3: CASSLAPGLEAYEQYF. The CDR3 DNA sequence: TGTGCCAGCAGCTTGGCCCCGGGTTTAGAAGCCTACGAGCAGTACTTC.

The genes are TRBV11-2 and TRBJ2-1, with TRBD1 matching over 7 bases. The germline CDR1 and CDR2 sequences are SGHAT and FQNNGV. The junction had 3 bases not matched to a gene; V was cut back by 1 base and J by 6 bases. This CDR3 is built from 14 residues. Written as DNA, the CDR3 is TGTGCCAGCAGCTTAGTGACAGGGCGCAATGAGCAGTTCTTC. This encodes CASSLVTGRNEQFF.

The J gene is TRBJ2-3, the V gene TRBV4-2; D may be TRBD2 (5 bases). Per the germline V gene, CDR1 is LGHNA and CDR2 is YNFKEQ. The CDR3 totals 14 residues. V was shortened by 6 bases and J by 0 bases, with 10 bases between the two germline ends. In nucleotides, the CDR3 is TGTGCCAGCAGAGGCGGGTCTAGCACAGATACGCAGTATTTT. It encodes CASRGGSSTDTQYF.

This sequence joins TRBV7-9 and TRBJ2-4, with TRBD1 identical over 7 bases. Germline V CDR1 and CDR2: SEHNR, FQNEAQ (reference sequence). Germline trimming cut 5 bases from V and 2 bases from J; bases unmatched to any gene: 6. The CDR3 sequence is 15 residues long. The CDR3 protein is CASSRQGSSKNIQYF. The DNA of the CDR3 is TGTGCCAGCAGCAGACAGGGATCCTCCAAAAACATTCAGTACTTC.

The chain couples TRBV6-1 to TRBJ2-2; D gene uncertain. The V end lost 6 bases, the J end lost 5 bases, and 10 bases lay between the germline ends. CDR3 length equals 13 residues. CDR1 MNHNS and CDR2 SASEGT come from the germline V gene. The CDR3 sequence: CASSLARTGELFF. In DNA, the CDR3 is TGTGCCAGCAGCCTCGCCAGGACCGGGGAGCTGTTTTTT.

CDR3: CASRRDAWNTEAFF. In DNA, the CDR3 is TGTGCCAGCAGGCGGGACGCTTGGAACACTGAAGCTTTCTTT. V is TRBV6-5 and J is TRBJ1-1; D possibly corresponds to TRBD1 (5 bases). V lost 6 bases and J lost 1, with 12 bases in between. CDR1 MNHEY and CDR2 SVGAGI come from the germline V gene. This CDR3 spans 14 amino acids.

V and J are TRBV9 and TRBJ2-7; 9 bases match TRBD2. This CDR3 contains 16 residues. Trimming removed 0 bases from V and 3 bases from J; junction bases left unmatched: 7. Germline values: CDR1 SGDLS, CDR2 YYNGEE. The CDR3 bases are TGTGCCAGCAGCGTAGGTCCTAGCGGGGCTTACTACGAGCAGTACTTC. This translates into CASSVGPSGAYYEQYF.

The chain employs TRBV19 and TRBJ1-2; 10 bases are a match to TRBD1. This CDR3 is built from 14 residues. The V gene's germline CDR1 is LNHDA and CDR2 SQIVND (reference sequence). J was trimmed by 7 bases and V by 8 bases; bases with no gene match: 10. The CDR3 sequence is CASGPGTGVGGYTF. The CDR3 bases are TGTGCCAGTGGGCCCGGGACAGGGGTCGGTGGCTACACCTTC.

The chain uses TRBV11-3 and TRBJ1-2, with D hard to call. This CDR3 contains 13 residues. Germline CDR1 is SGHNT and CDR2 is YENEEA. V was shortened by 5 bases and J by 2 bases, with 9 bases between the two germline ends. CDR3 sequence: CASSNSRNYGYTF. As DNA, the CDR3 is TGTGCCAGCAGCAACTCTAGGAACTATGGCTACACCTTC.

The V gene is TRBV6-5, the J gene TRBJ2-7; TRBD2 might be the D (6 bases). The length of the CDR3 is 14 residues. Trimming took off 2 bases at V and 4 bases at J, with 12 bases between the two ends. Germline CDR1 MNHEY, CDR2 SVGAGI. The CDR3 here is CASSYGPGGYEQYF. CDR3 bases: TGTGCCAGCAGTTACGGCCCCGGGGGTTACGAGCAGTACTTC.

The chain combines TRBV5-1 with TRBJ2-1, with 7 positions matching TRBD2. The germline V gene has CDR1 SGHRS and CDR2 YFSETQ. The CDR3 contains 14 residues. After removal of 4 bases from V and 4 bases from J, the junction contained 5 bases not matched to a gene. The CDR3 sequence is CASSMGGGYNEQFF. The CDR3 bases are TGCGCCAGCAGCATGGGGGGGGGATACAATGAGCAGTTCTTC.

The gene calls are TRBV25-1 and TRBJ2-1; 10 positions match TRBD2. V was pared by 0 bases and J by 4 bases, with 3 bases of the junction left unmatched. The CDR3 has 16 residues. Germline CDR1 MGHDK, CDR2 SYGVNS. This chain's CDR3 is CASSEYLAGEYNEQFF. The DNA of the CDR3 is TGTGCCAGCAGTGAATACCTAGCGGGAGAATACAATGAGCAGTTCTTC.

The rearrangement joins TRBV6-5 to TRBJ1-3; 10 bases match TRBD1. The CDR3 spans 15 residues. CDR1 and CDR2 (germline): MNHEY, SVGAGI. The ends lost 6 bases at V and 0 bases at J; junction bases unmatched: 2. CDR3 residues: CASRRDRGSGNTIYF. The CDR3 DNA sequence: TGTGCCAGCAGACGGGACAGGGGCTCTGGAAACACCATATATTTT.

The CDR3 spells CASSYTGDTEAFF. Written as DNA, the CDR3 is TGTGCCAGCAGCTACACAGGGGACACTGAAGCTTTCTTT. The V call is TRBV2, the J call TRBJ1-1; TRBD1 aligns across 7 bases. Unmatched junction bases numbered 4, after V lost 6 bases and J lost 3 bases. The germline CDR1 and CDR2 sequences are SNHLY and FYNNEI. The CDR3 is made up of 13 amino acids.

The chain uses TRBV6-5 and TRBJ1-3; no firm D call. Germline values: CDR1 MNHEY, CDR2 SVGAGI. Trimming stripped 3 bases from V and 4 bases from J, with 7 bases between. This CDR3 contains 13 residues. CDR3 amino acids: CASSYREGNTIYF. The CDR3 region has the DNA TGTGCCAGCAGTTATCGGGAAGGAAACACCATATATTTT.

The gene calls are TRBV10-2 and TRBJ2-7; TRBD2 matches 10 bases. CDR3 size: 13 residues. From germline, CDR1 is WSHSY and CDR2 SAAADI. V trimming: 7 bases; J trimming: 2 bases; junction bases outside the gene matches: 2. The CDR3 nucleotides read TGCGCCAGCACCCTAGCGGGAGCCTACGAGCAGTACTTC. This gives the protein CASTLAGAYEQYF.

The chain is built from TRBV6-5 and TRBJ2-2; D gene unclear. From germline, CDR1 is MNHEY and CDR2 SVGAGI. The CDR3 totals 13 residues. V lost 4 bases and J lost 4, with 7 bases in between. This chain's CDR3 is CASSFTSTGELFF. The CDR3 DNA follows: TGTGCCAGCAGTTTTACAAGCACCGGGGAGCTGTTTTTT.

J is TRBJ2-2 and V is TRBV4-3; a weak D match, TRBD2 (7 bases). The CDR3 runs 17 residues. The germline CDR1 and CDR2 sequences are LGHNA and YSLEER. V was trimmed by 1 base and J by 4 bases, leaving 16 bases between them. The CDR3 nucleotides read TGCGCCAGCAGCCAAGCGGGGGGCAGGGCCGGCACCGGGGAGCTGTTTTTT. The encoded protein is CASSQAGGRAGTGELFF.

V gene TRBV19 combines with J gene TRBJ2-7; 8 bases map to TRBD1. After removal of 5 bases from V and 4 bases from J, the junction contained 10 bases not matched to a gene. This CDR3 contains 15 residues. The germline CDR1 and CDR2 sequences are LNHDA and SQIVND (reference sequence). The chain's CDR3 is CASSWGTGRFYEQYF. CDR3 nucleotide sequence: TGTGCCAGTAGTTGGGGGACAGGTAGATTTTACGAGCAGTACTTC.

The CDR3 DNA reads as TGCGCCAGCAGCCATACTAGCGGAAACACCGGGGAGCTGTTTTTT. It specifies CASSHTSGNTGELFF. The chain links TRBV4-1 to TRBJ2-2; the match to TRBD2 covers 8 bases. This CDR3 is built from 15 residues. Germline CDR1 reads MGHRA; CDR2 reads YSYEKL. The ends lost 3 bases at V and 2 bases at J; junction bases unmatched: 2.